This T cell receptor beta chain was obtained from a study of radiation and T cells in renal cell carcinoma. Study-wide findings and caveats: Top tumor clonotypes rose in blood 2 weeks post-radiation, then contracted.

The germline gives CDR1 SGHRS, CDR2 YFSETQ. V was shortened by 7 bases and J by 6 bases, with 17 bases between the two germline ends. CDR3 length equals 14 residues. Time point specified: baseline pretreatment blood. Specified treatment: 15 Gy SBRT to primary tumor, nephrectomy 4 weeks later. The tumor was a clear cell renal cell carcinoma. This clone has just one count. Its target is unknown. Assay: immunoSEQ multiplex PCR; the TCRdb copy retains only in-frame clones and omits some. The data contain 45,000 to 65,000 clones, 60% to 85% of them singletons. This receptor was taken from a man between 60 and 70 years old with renal cell carcinoma. The rearrangement joins TRBV5-1 to TRBJ2-1, with a weak D call TRBD2 (6 bases). The sequencing used blood, collected from a patient whose treatment included radiotherapy and nephrectomy. For the CDR3, the DNA is TGCGCCAGCGGGACCGGGACTTACTCCAATGAGCAGTTCTTC. As protein: CASGTGTYSNEQFF.